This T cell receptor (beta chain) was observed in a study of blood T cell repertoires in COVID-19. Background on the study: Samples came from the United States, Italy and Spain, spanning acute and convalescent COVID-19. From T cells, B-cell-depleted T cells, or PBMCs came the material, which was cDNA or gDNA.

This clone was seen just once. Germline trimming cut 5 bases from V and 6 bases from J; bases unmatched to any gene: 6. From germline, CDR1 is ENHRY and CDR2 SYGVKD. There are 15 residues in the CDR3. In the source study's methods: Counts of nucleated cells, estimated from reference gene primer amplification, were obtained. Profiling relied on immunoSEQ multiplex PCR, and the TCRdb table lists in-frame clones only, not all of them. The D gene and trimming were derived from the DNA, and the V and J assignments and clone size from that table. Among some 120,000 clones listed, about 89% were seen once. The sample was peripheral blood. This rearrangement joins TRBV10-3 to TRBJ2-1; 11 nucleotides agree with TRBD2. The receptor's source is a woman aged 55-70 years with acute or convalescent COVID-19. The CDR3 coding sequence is TGTGCCATCAGTTCGCTAGCGGGAGGAGGCAATGAGCAGTTCTTC. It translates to CAISSLAGGGNEQFF.